These 5 T cell receptor beta chains share one sample of origin, sequenced in a study of blood T cell repertoires in COVID-19. Here immunoSEQ multiplex PCR was the method, and the copy in TCRdb shows in-frame clones only, minus some. This table has 55,000 to 75,000 clones, 84% appearing once. Sequenced: peripheral blood. The receptors here all came from an elderly man with COVID-19, enrolled during active disease.

V usage is TRBV5-1 and J usage is TRBJ1-2; maybe TRBD1 (5 bases). Germline V gene sequence: CDR1 SGHRS, CDR2 YFSETQ. CDR3 length: 15 amino acids. The V gene lost 3 bases and the J gene lost 4 bases, with 16 bases spanning the gap. The CDR3 sequence is CASSSSKRGLYGYTF. The CDR3 bases are TGCGCCAGCAGCTCTTCAAAGAGGGGACTCTATGGCTACACCTTC.

The chain carries TRBV6-5 and TRBJ2-1; the D gene is possibly TRBD1 (6 bases). Trimming removed 5 bases from V and 10 bases from J, with 9 bases in between. Per germline, CDR1 MNHEY and CDR2 SVGAGI. There are 11 residues in the CDR3. CDR3 loop: CASSRQGEQFF. In DNA, the CDR3 is TGTGCCAGCAGTCGTCAGGGGGAGCAGTTCTTC.

The rearrangement links TRBV27 to TRBJ1-6; 8 nucleotides match TRBD1. The CDR3 sequence is 15 residues long. Losses at the gene ends were 5 bases for V and 7 bases for J; bases not matched to a gene: 7. Germline V gene sequence: CDR1 MNHEY, CDR2 SMNVEV (reference sequence). The CDR3 nucleotides read TGTGCCAGCAGTCTGGGGAACAGGGGGAATTCACCCCTCCACTTT. This gives the protein CASSLGNRGNSPLHF.

Written as DNA, the CDR3 is TGTGCCAGCAGTTTAGGGAGGATGGTTAACTATGGCTACACCTTC. It specifies CASSLGRMVNYGYTF. This chain links TRBV28 with TRBJ1-2; D uncertain. V was cut by 2 bases and J by 1 base, with 11 bases left in between. This CDR3 is built from 15 residues. Per germline, CDR1 MDHEN and CDR2 SYDVKM.

The V call is TRBV4-2, the J call TRBJ1-5; perhaps TRBD1 as D (5 bases). CDR3 length: 17 residues. Deletions cut 4 bases from V and 0 bases from J, with 16 bases between. Germline values: CDR1 LGHNA, CDR2 YNFKEQ. The CDR3 loop reads CASSLARDPNSNQPQHF. In DNA form, the CDR3 reads TGTGCCAGCAGCCTTGCCAGGGATCCCAATAGCAATCAGCCCCAGCATTTT.